Here is one T cell receptor (beta chain) with its context. Clones were sequenced by immunoSEQ multiplex PCR, and TCRdb holds only the in-frame ones, with some missing. The sample has 70,000 to 90,000 clones, around four fifths seen once. This sample stems from a study of blood T cell repertoires in COVID-19. Study summary: The United States, Italy and Spain provided the acute and convalescent COVID-19 samples.

The V gene end was trimmed by 2 bases and the J gene end by 1 base; junction bases not matched to a gene: 7. This CDR3 has 16 amino acids. Looked up from germline, CDR1 is MNHEY and CDR2 is SVGAGI. The clonotype was recovered from a human donor in a cohort sampled during active COVID-19. Sample: peripheral blood. This sequence joins TRBV6-5 and TRBJ2-7; 8 bases are shared with TRBD1. The CDR3 DNA reads TGTGCCAGCAGTTACCCGACAGGACAGGGATCCTACGAGCAGTACTTC. As protein: CASSYPTGQGSYEQYF.